This T cell receptor beta chain was sequenced during a study of CD8+ T cells in alopecia areata. The sequencing template was cDNA reverse transcribed from extracted RNA. Sequencing used immunoSEQ multiplex PCR; TCRdb keeps in-frame clones, though not all of them. Of 120,000 or so clones in the sample, 61% are singletons; the top ten hold around 5.7%. Treatment indicated: oral pan-JAK inhibitor, 5-10 mg twice daily. Germline lookup yields CDR1 SNHLY and CDR2 FYNNEI. Trimming left V 6 bases short and J 7 bases short, with 18 bases between. The CDR3 extends over 14 amino acids. The chain recombines TRBV2 with TRBJ1-2, with a tentative D call TRBD1 (6 bases). The material was CD4+ T cells sorted from blood, obtained at week 4, from a patient treated with tofacitinib. This sequence originates from a human donor with alopecia areata. The CDR3: CASRVGQTGPGYTF. CDR3 nucleotides: TGTGCCAGCAGGGTAGGACAGACCGGGCCTGGCTACACCTTC.